The 8 T cell receptor beta chains reported below all come from one sample, sequenced in a study of human T cells and chemical hapten exposure. In TCRdb, the RACE reads were re-called with MiXCR into one record per CDR3 protein. Of more than 80,000 distinct CDR3 sequences in the sample, 10% were seen once. Time point noted: patch test 2, 6 weeks after DPC sensitization. Documented treatment: therapeutic diphenylcyclopropenone sensitization with weekly scalp DPC. Here the sequenced sample was whole blood, taken in connection with sensitization to the hapten diphenylcyclopropenone (DPC). Receptors originate from a woman aged 50 to 60 with alopecia areata. Some clones in this sample may be carry-over from other donors' samples.

The sample holds a few counts of this clonotype. This chain connects TRBV20-1 to TRBJ2-3, with 8 nucleotides matching TRBD1. Losses at the gene ends were 3 bases for V and 2 bases for J; bases not matched to a gene: 1. This CDR3 has 13 amino acids. Per germline, CDR1 DFQATT and CDR2 SNEGSKA (reference sequence). The CDR3 region has the DNA TGCAGTGCTAGCAGGGGGCACACAGATACGCAGTATTTT. The encoded protein is CSASRGHTDTQYF.

At least ten counts were recorded for this clonotype. The V gene is TRBV25-1, the J gene TRBJ2-1; D is ambiguous. The CDR3 covers 13 residues. Per the germline V gene, CDR1 is MGHDK and CDR2 is SYGVNS. The germline V and J ends were trimmed by 3 bases and 5 bases, with 8 bases remaining between them. The CDR3 DNA sequence: TGTGCCAGCAGTGAGGGATTCGACAATGAGCAGTTCTTC. Translated: CASSEGFDNEQFF.

This clonotype came up many times. This chain connects TRBV6-6 to TRBJ1-5; D is unclear. With 2 bases removed from V and 0 bases from J, the gap between germline ends came to 5 bases. Germline V gene data show CDR1 as MNHNY and CDR2 as SVGAGI (reference sequence). The CDR3 has 14 amino acids. The DNA for the CDR3 is TGTGCCAGCAGTTACCCATTTAGCAATCAGCCCCAGCATTTT. It specifies CASSYPFSNQPQHF.

The chain joins TRBV27 to TRBJ2-2; possible D gene TRBD2, 6 bases. Looked up from germline, CDR1 is MNHEY and CDR2 is SMNVEV (reference sequence). V shed 5 bases and J shed 0 bases, with 19 bases lying between them. The length of the CDR3 is 18 residues. CDR3 DNA: TGTGCCAGCAGTACGCGACTAGGCCCGACCCCGAACACCGGGGAGCTGTTTTTT. Protein product: CASSTRLGPTPNTGELFF.

The sample holds a few counts of this clonotype. The rearrangement joins TRBV11-3 to TRBJ2-2, with a possible D match to TRBD1 (5 bases). This CDR3 has 16 amino acids. With 4 bases removed from V and 0 bases from J, the gap between germline ends came to 12 bases. Per the germline V gene, CDR1 is SGHNT and CDR2 is YENEEA. CDR3 sequence reads: CASSSLGATNTGELFF. Here the CDR3 DNA reads TGTGCCAGCAGCTCGCTTGGGGCGACGAACACCGGGGAGCTGTTTTTT.

In this sample, this clonotype turned up many times. The V and J genes are TRBV7-6 and TRBJ2-1; 7 nucleotides align to TRBD2. Germline values: CDR1 SGHVS, CDR2 FNYEAQ. CDR3 length equals 14 residues. The V gene end was trimmed by 4 bases and the J gene end by 7 bases; junction bases not matched to a gene: 7. The chain's CDR3 is CASSSREVGNEQFF. DNA for the CDR3: TGTGCCAGCAGCTCTCGGGAGGTGGGAAATGAGCAGTTCTTC.

This clonotype was seen more than once but under ten times. The J gene is TRBJ2-4, the V gene TRBV9, with a possible D match to TRBD1 (7 bases). The V gene lost 3 bases and the J gene lost 0 bases, with 13 bases spanning the gap. Looked up from germline, CDR1 is SGDLS and CDR2 is YYNGEE. CDR3 length equals 16 residues. The CDR3 loop is CASSAGGQLAKNIQYF. The DNA of the CDR3 is TGTGCCAGCAGCGCCGGGGGACAGCTAGCCAAAAACATTCAGTACTTC.

The sample holds many counts of this clonotype. The rearrangement links TRBV28 to TRBJ1-5; D is perhaps TRBD1 (5 bases). This CDR3 is 17 amino acids long. V was clipped by 6 bases and J by 1 base, with 19 bases between them. Per germline, CDR1 MDHEN and CDR2 SYDVKM. The CDR3 protein is CASRAAGTDSSNQPQHF. CDR3 sequence (DNA): TGTGCCAGCAGAGCCGCCGGGACGGATTCCAGCAATCAGCCCCAGCATTTT.